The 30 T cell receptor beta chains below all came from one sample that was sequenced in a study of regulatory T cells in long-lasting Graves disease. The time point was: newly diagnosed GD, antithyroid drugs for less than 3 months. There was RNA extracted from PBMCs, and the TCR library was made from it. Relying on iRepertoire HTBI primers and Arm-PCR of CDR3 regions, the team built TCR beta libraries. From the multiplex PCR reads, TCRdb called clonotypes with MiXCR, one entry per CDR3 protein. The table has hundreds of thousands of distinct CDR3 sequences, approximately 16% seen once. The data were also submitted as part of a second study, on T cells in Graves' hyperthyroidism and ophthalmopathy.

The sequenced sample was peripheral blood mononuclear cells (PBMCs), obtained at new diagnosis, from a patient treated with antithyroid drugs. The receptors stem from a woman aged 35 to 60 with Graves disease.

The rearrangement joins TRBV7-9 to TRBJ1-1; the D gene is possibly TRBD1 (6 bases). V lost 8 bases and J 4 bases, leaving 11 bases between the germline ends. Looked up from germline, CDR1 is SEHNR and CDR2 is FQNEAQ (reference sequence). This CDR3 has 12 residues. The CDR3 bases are TGTGCCAGCTCAACAGGGTTCACTGAAGCTTTCTTT. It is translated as CASSTGFTEAFF.

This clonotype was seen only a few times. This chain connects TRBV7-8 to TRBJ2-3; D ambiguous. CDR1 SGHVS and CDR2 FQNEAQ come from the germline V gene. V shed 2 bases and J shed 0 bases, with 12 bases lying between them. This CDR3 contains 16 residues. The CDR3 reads CASSLNLWTSTDTQYF. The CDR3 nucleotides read TGTGCCAGCAGCTTAAATTTATGGACGAGCACAGATACGCAGTATTTT.

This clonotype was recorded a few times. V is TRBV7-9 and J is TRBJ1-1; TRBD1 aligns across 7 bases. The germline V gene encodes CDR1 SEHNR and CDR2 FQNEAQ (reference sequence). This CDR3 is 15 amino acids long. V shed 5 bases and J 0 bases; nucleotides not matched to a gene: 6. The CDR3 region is CASSDWDRLNTEAFF. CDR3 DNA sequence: TGTGCCAGCAGCGACTGGGACAGATTGAACACTGAAGCTTTCTTT. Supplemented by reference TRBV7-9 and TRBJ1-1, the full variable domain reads DTGVSQNPRHKITKRGQNVTFRCDPISEHNRLYWYRQTLGQGPEFLTYFQNEAQLEKSRLLSDRFSAERPKGSFSTLEIQRTEQGDSAMYLCASSDWDRLNTEAFFGQGTRLTVV.

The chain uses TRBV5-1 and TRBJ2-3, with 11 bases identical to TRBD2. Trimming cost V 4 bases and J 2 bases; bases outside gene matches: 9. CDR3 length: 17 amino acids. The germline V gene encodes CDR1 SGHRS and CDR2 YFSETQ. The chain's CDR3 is CASSREGLADYTDTQYF. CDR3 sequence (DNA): TGCGCCAGCAGCCGGGAGGGACTAGCGGACTACACAGATACGCAGTATTTT.

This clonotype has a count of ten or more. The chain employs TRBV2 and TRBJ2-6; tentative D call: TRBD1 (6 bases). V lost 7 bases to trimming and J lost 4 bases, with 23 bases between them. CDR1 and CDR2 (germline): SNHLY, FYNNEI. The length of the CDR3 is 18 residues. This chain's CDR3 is CASTQTGWLFNGANVLTF. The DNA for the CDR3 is TGTGCCAGCACCCAGACAGGTTGGTTATTTAACGGGGCCAACGTCCTGACTTTC.

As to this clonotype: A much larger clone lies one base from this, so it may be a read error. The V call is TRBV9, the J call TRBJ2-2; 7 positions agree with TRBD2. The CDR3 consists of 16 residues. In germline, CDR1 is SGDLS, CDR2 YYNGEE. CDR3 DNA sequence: TGTACCAGCAGCGCCTTCGGGGGGACGAACACCGGGGAGCTGTTTTTT. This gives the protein CTSSAFGGTNTGELFF.

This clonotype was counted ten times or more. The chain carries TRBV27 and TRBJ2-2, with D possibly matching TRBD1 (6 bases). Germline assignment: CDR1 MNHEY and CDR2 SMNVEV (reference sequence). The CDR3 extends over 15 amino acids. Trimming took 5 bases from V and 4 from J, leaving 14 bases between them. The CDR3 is CASSPGTKLTGELFF. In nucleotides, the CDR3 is TGTGCCAGCAGTCCGGGGACAAAACTCACCGGGGAGCTGTTTTTT.

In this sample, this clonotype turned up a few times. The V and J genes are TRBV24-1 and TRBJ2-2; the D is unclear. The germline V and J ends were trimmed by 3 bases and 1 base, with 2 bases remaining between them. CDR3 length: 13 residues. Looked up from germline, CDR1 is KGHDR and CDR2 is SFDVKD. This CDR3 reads CATSDQNTGELFF. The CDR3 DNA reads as TGTGCCACCAGTGATCAGAACACCGGGGAGCTGTTTTTT.

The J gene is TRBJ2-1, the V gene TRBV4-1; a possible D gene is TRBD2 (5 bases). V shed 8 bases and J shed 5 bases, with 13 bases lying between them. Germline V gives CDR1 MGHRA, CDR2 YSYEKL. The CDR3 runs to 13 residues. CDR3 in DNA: TGCGCCAGCTCGCGGGTAGCGAACAATGAGCAGTTCTTC. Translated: CASSRVANNEQFF.

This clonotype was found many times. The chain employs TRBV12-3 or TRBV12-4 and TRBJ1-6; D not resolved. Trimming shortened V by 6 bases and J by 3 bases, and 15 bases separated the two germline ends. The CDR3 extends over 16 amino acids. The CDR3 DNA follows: TGTGCCAGCAGACGGGCCGGGGTCCTCTATAATTCACCCCTCCACTTT. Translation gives CASRRAGVLYNSPLHF.

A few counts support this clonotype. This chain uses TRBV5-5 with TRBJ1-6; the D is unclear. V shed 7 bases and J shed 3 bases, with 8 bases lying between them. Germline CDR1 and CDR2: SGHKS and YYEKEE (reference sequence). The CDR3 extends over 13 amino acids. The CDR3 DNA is TGTGCCAGCCTGGAGGACTATAATTCACCCCTCCACTTT. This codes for CASLEDYNSPLHF.

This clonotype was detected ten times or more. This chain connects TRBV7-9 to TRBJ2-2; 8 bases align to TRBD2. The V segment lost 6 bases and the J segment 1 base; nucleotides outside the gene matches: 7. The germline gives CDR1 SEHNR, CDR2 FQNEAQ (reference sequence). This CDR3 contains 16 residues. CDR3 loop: CASRYGLAVNTGELFF. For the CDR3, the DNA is TGTGCCAGCAGGTACGGACTAGCCGTGAACACCGGGGAGCTGTTTTTT.

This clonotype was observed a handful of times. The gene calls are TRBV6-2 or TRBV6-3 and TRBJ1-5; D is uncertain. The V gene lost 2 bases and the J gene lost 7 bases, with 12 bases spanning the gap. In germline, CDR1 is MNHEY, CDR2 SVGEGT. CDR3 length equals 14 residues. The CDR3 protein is CASSYSSKRQPQHF. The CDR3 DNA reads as TGTGCCAGCAGTTACAGTTCTAAAAGACAGCCCCAGCATTTT.

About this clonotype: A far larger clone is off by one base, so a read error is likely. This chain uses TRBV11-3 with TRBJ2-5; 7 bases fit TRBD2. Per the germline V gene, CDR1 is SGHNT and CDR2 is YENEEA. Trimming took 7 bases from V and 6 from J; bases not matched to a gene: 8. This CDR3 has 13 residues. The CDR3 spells CASTQLARKTQYF. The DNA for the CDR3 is TGTGCCAGCACACAACTAGCGAGGAAGACCCAGTACTTC. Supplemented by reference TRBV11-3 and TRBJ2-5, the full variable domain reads EAGVVQSPRYKIIEKKQPVAFWCNPISGHNTLYWYLQNLGQGPELLIRYENEEAVDDSQLPKDRFSAERLKGVDSTLKIQPAELGDSAVYLCASTQLARKTQYFGPGTRLLVL.

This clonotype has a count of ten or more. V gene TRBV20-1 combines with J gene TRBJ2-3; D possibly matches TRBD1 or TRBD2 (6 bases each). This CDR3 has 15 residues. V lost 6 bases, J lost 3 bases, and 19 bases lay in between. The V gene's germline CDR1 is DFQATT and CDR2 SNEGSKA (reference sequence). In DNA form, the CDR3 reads TGCAGTGCCCGAGGGGATCAGGGGAGGACAGATACGCAGTATTTT. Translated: CSARGDQGRTDTQYF.

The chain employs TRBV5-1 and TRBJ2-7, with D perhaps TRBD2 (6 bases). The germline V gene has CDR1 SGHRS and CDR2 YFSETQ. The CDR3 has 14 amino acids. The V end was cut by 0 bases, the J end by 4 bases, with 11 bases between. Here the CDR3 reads CASSLDPGVYEQYF. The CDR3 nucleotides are TGCGCCAGCAGCTTGGACCCGGGGGTGTACGAGCAGTACTTC.

DNA for the CDR3: TGTGCCAGCAGTTACTCGGGCGGATCCCTCCACTTT. Residues: CASSYSGGSLHF. The chain recombines TRBV6-5 with TRBJ1-6; no definite D call. This CDR3 spans 12 amino acids. V lost 0 bases and J lost 14, with 8 bases in between. From germline, CDR1 is MNHEY and CDR2 SVGAGI.

CDR3 protein: CASSMRQAMIQPQHF. In DNA, the CDR3 is TGTGCCAGTAGTATGCGACAGGCGATGATCCAGCCCCAGCATTTT. The chain couples TRBV19 to TRBJ1-5, with D tentatively TRBD1 (6 bases). The CDR3 is made up of 15 amino acids. V lost 3 bases and J lost 7, with 16 bases in between. The germline gives CDR1 LNHDA, CDR2 SQIVND (reference sequence).

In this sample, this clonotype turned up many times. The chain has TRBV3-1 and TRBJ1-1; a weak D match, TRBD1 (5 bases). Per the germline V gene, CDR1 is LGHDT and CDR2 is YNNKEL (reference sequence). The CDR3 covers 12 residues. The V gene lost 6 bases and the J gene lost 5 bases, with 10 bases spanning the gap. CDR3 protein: CASSSWGTEAFF. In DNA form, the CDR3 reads TGTGCCAGCAGTTCTTGGGGGACTGAAGCTTTCTTT.

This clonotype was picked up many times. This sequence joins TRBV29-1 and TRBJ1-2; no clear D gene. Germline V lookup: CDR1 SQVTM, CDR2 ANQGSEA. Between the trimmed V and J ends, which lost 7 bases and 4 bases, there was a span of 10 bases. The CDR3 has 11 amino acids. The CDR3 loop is CSGTDGYGYTF. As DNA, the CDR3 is TGCAGCGGGACCGACGGCTATGGCTACACCTTC.

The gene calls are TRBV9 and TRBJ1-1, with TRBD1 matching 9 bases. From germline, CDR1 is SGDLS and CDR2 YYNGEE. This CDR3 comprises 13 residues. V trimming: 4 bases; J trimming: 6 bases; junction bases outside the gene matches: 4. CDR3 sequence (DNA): TGTGCCAGCAGCACTCGACAGGGGGCTGAAGCTTTCTTT. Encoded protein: CASSTRQGAEAFF.

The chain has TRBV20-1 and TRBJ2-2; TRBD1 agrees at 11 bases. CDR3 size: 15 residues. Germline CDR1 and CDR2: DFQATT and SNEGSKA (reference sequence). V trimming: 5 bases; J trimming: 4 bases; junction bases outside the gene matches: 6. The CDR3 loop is CSAQRTGGITGELFF. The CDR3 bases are TGCAGTGCTCAAAGGACAGGGGGCATCACCGGGGAGCTGTTTTTT.

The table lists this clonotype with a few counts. CDR3 in amino acids: CSARDSRVEKLFF. DNA for the CDR3: TGCAGTGCCCGGGACTCAAGGGTTGAAAAACTGTTTTTT. This rearrangement joins TRBV20-1 to TRBJ1-4, with a weak D call TRBD1 (5 bases). From germline, CDR1 is DFQATT and CDR2 SNEGSKA (reference sequence). V was pared by 6 bases and J by 7 bases, with 15 bases between. The CDR3 sequence is 13 residues long.

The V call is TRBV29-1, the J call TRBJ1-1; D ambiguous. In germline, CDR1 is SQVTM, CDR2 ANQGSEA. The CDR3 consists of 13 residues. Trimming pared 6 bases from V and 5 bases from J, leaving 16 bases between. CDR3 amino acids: CSVEISEGTEAFF. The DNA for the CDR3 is TGCAGCGTAGAAATCTCGGAGGGAACTGAAGCTTTCTTT.

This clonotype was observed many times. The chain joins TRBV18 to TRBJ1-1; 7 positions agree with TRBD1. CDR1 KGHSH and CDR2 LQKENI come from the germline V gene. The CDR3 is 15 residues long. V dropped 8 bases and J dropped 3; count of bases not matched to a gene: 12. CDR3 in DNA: TGTGCCAGCAGCCCGAGACAGGGCTGGGACACTGAAGCTTTCTTT. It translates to CASSPRQGWDTEAFF.

CDR3: CASIYPGGRGAGELFF. CDR3 in DNA: TGTGCCAGCATTTACCCAGGGGGAAGGGGGGCCGGGGAGCTGTTTTTT. V and J are TRBV12-3 or TRBV12-4 and TRBJ2-2, with D perhaps matching TRBD1 (7 bases). This CDR3 contains 16 residues. V was pared by 7 bases and J by 6 bases, with 21 bases between.

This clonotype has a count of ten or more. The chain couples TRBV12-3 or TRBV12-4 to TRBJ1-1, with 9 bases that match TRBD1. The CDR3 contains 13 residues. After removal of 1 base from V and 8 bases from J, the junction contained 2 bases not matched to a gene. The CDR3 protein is CASSLVQGAEAFF. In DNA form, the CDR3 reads TGTGCCAGCAGTTTAGTACAGGGGGCAGAAGCTTTCTTT.

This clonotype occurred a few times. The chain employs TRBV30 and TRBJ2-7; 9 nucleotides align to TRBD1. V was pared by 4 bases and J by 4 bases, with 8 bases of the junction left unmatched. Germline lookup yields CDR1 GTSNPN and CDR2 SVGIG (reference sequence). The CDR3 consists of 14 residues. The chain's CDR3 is CAWNPGTGRYEQYF. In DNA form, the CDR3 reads TGTGCCTGGAACCCCGGGACAGGGCGGTACGAGCAGTACTTC. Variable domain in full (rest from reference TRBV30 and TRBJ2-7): SQTIHQWPATLVQPVGSPLSLECTVEGTSNPNLYWYRQAAGRGLQLLFYSVGIGQISSEVPQNLSASRPQDRQFILSSKKLLLSDSGFYLCAWNPGTGRYEQYFGPGTRLTVT.

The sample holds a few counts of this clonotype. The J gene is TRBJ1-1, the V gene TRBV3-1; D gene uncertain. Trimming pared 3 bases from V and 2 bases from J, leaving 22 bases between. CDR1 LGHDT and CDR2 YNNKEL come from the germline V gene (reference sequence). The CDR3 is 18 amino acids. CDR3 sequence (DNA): TGTGCCAGCAGCCATCCGCGGGAAGTGCGGGGTGTTAACACTGAAGCTTTCTTT. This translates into CASSHPREVRGVNTEAFF.

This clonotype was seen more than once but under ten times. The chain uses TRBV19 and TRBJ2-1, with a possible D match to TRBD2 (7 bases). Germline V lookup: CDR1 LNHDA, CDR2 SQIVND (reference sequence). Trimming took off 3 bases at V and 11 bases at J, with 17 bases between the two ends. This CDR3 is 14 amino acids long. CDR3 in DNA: TGTGCCAGTAGTATTCGGGGGGCTGGGTTAAAGCAGTTCTTC. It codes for CASSIRGAGLKQFF. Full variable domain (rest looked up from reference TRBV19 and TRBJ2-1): DGGITQSPKYLFRKEGQNVTLSCEQNLNHDAMYWYRQDPGQGLRLIYYSQIVNDFQKGDIAEGYSVSREKKESFPLTVTSAQKNPTAFYLCASSIRGAGLKQFFGPGTRLTVL.